These 6 T cell receptor beta chains were all obtained from the same sample, sequenced in a study of blood T cell repertoires in COVID-19. Sequenced by immunoSEQ multiplex PCR; TCRdb stores in-frame clones only, minus some. The sample holds some 110,000 clones; roughly 80% are singletons and the top ten take approximately 7.9%. The specimen was peripheral blood. The receptors were gathered from a man between 70 and 80 years old with acute or convalescent COVID-19.

This chain joins TRBV24-1 and TRBJ2-3; TRBD1 agrees at 7 bases. With 4 bases clipped from V and 7 bases from J, the junction kept 1 base outside the gene matches. From germline, CDR1 is KGHDR and CDR2 SFDVKD. The CDR3 length is 12 residues. The CDR3 nucleotides read TGTGCCACCAGTGAACAGGGGTATACGCAGTATTTT. It specifies CATSEQGYTQYF.

With respect to this clone: The same CDR3 can be traced to other DNA sequences in this sample. This chain connects TRBV5-1 to TRBJ2-3; D might be TRBD1 (6 bases). This CDR3 spans 13 amino acids. Germline V gives CDR1 SGHRS, CDR2 YFSETQ. The V gene lost 2 bases and the J gene lost 5 bases, with 9 bases spanning the gap. CDR3 sequence reads: CASSLTGLDTQYF. The DNA for the CDR3 is TGCGCCAGCAGCTTAACAGGGCTAGATACGCAGTATTTT. The full variable domain, its missing parts supplied by reference TRBV5-1 and TRBJ2-3, is KAGVTQTPRYLIKTRGQQVTLSCSPISGHRSVSWYQQTPGQGLQFLFEYFSETQRNKGNFPGRFSGRQFSNSRSEMNVSTLELGDSALYLCASSLTGLDTQYFGPGTRLTVL.

The V gene is TRBV19, the J gene TRBJ1-4; 7 bases map to TRBD1. CDR1 is LNHDA and CDR2 is SQIVND in the germline V gene (reference sequence). Losses at the gene ends were 3 bases for V and 5 bases for J; bases not matched to a gene: 3. The CDR3 has 14 residues. In nucleotides, the CDR3 is TGTGCCAGTAGTATGGGACAGCGGAATGAAAAACTGTTTTTT. Its protein product is CASSMGQRNEKLFF.

The V call is TRBV5-1, the J call TRBJ2-7; TRBD1 aligns across 9 bases. CDR1 is SGHRS, CDR2 YFSETQ, per germline. The CDR3 sequence is 16 residues long. After removal of 4 bases from V and 6 bases from J, the junction contained 14 bases not matched to a gene. The CDR3 is CASSPFGRTGEGEQYF. CDR3 nucleotide sequence: TGCGCCAGCAGCCCGTTTGGGAGGACAGGGGAGGGCGAGCAGTACTTC.

This chain connects TRBV5-1 to TRBJ1-4; TRBD1 matches 8 bases. Germline V lookup: CDR1 SGHRS, CDR2 YFSETQ. The CDR3 is made up of 16 amino acids. With 3 bases clipped from V and 7 bases from J, the junction kept 11 bases outside the gene matches. The CDR3 DNA is TGCGCCAGCAGCTCGACAGGGGTTTCTGGTGGTGAAAAACTGTTTTTT. It yields the protein CASSSTGVSGGEKLFF.

The V and J genes are TRBV24-1 and TRBJ2-1; 7 nucleotides align to TRBD1. V lost 5 bases, J lost 6 bases, and 12 bases stayed unmatched. There are 16 residues in the CDR3. Germline V gene data show CDR1 as KGHDR and CDR2 as SFDVKD. The CDR3 reads CATSGRDRALVNEQFF. The CDR3 DNA follows: TGTGCCACCAGTGGCCGAGACAGGGCGTTGGTCAATGAGCAGTTCTTC.